The 18 T cell receptor beta chains below all came from one sample that was sequenced in a study of blood T cell repertoires in COVID-19. TCRdb keeps only in-frame clones here, not all; method: immunoSEQ multiplex PCR. The sample lists around 180,000 clones, roughly 84% occurring once. Sequencing was performed on peripheral blood. The receptor source for this set is a woman over 75 with acute or convalescent COVID-19.

This rearrangement joins TRBV25-1 to TRBJ2-7; D gene unclear. This CDR3 has 13 residues. V was clipped by 4 bases and J by 3 bases, with 10 bases between them. Germline V CDR1 and CDR2: MGHDK, SYGVNS. CDR3 DNA sequence: TGTGCCAGCAGTGGCCTGGCCCACTACGAGCAGTACTTC. It encodes CASSGLAHYEQYF.

This chain joins TRBV7-2 and TRBJ1-4, with D possibly being TRBD1 (6 bases). Trimming removed 3 bases from V and 7 bases from J, with 15 bases in between. This CDR3 has 15 amino acids. From germline, CDR1 is SGHTA and CDR2 FQGNSA. The CDR3 DNA reads TGTGCCAGCAGCTTCGGTGGCAGGGGCGCTGAAAAACTGTTTTTT. This gives the protein CASSFGGRGAEKLFF.

The chain employs TRBV2 and TRBJ2-7, with D perhaps TRBD1 (5 bases). Trimming shortened V by 3 bases and J by 3 bases, and 21 bases separated the two germline ends. The CDR3 contains 17 residues. Germline loops: CDR1 SNHLY, CDR2 FYNNEI. CDR3 amino acids: CASSDMEQAHRRYEQYF. CDR3 coding DNA: TGTGCCAGCAGTGACATGGAACAGGCCCACCGCCGCTACGAGCAGTACTTC.

In its sample, this clone was seen once. This rearrangement joins TRBV7-2 to TRBJ2-2; 8 nucleotides agree with TRBD2. CDR1 and CDR2 (germline): SGHTA, FQGNSA. There are 13 residues in the CDR3. J lost 6 bases, V lost 5 bases, and 2 bases had no gene match. CDR3 protein: CASSREGPGELFF. The CDR3 coding sequence is TGTGCCAGCAGCCGGGAGGGTCCCGGGGAGCTGTTTTTT.

This clone was detected ten times or more. The genes are TRBV19 and TRBJ1-2, with TRBD1 as a possible D gene (5 bases). The V gene lost 9 bases and the J gene lost 5 bases, with 28 bases spanning the gap. The length of the CDR3 is 17 residues. Germline V lookup: CDR1 LNHDA, CDR2 SQIVND (reference sequence). CDR3 sequence (DNA): TGTGCCAGCCGAGAAAACCCGACAGCGTCAAGGAAGTATGGCTACACCTTC. It is translated as CASRENPTASRKYGYTF.

This clone was detected a few times. The genes are TRBV27 and TRBJ1-2, with TRBD1 matching 7 bases. The V gene's germline CDR1 is MNHEY and CDR2 SMNVEV (reference sequence). This CDR3 region has 15 residues. The junction had 3 bases not matched to a gene; V was cut back by 2 bases and J by 0 bases. DNA for the CDR3: TGTGCCAGCAGTTTAAACAGGGGATCTAACTATGGCTACACCTTC. Its translation: CASSLNRGSNYGYTF.

V usage is TRBV4-3 and J usage is TRBJ1-1; D is unclear. V was clipped by 4 bases and J by 11 bases, with 17 bases between them. This CDR3 is built from 13 residues. Germline CDR1 and CDR2: LGHNA and YSLEER. The CDR3 region is CASSPLGGIGAFF. As DNA, the CDR3 is TGCGCCAGCAGCCCCCTGGGAGGCATTGGTGCTTTCTTT.

The V and J genes are TRBV19 and TRBJ1-5; D is ambiguous. The V end was cut by 6 bases, the J end by 10 bases, with 22 bases between. The CDR3 totals 15 residues. Germline CDR1 is LNHDA and CDR2 is SQIVND (reference sequence). DNA of the CDR3: TGTGCCAGTAGCCCCCGGGGTTTGGTATTATCACCCCAGCATTTT. Its protein product is CASSPRGLVLSPQHF.

J is TRBJ2-7 and V is TRBV6-2 or TRBV6-3; 8 nucleotides agree with TRBD1. Trimming took 5 bases from V and 7 from J; bases not matched to a gene: 16. This CDR3 is built from 16 residues. CDR1 MNHEY and CDR2 SVGEGT come from the germline V gene. This CDR3 is CASSPVLETGAFEQYF. In DNA form, the CDR3 reads TGTGCCAGCAGTCCAGTCCTCGAGACAGGGGCGTTTGAGCAGTACTTC.

This clone was seen a single time. V gene TRBV20-1 combines with J gene TRBJ2-3, with a tentative D call TRBD2 (5 bases). CDR3 length: 10 amino acids. In germline, CDR1 is DFQATT, CDR2 SNEGSKA (reference sequence). V lost 7 bases to trimming and J lost 5 bases, with 7 bases between them. Here the CDR3 reads CSVGLDTQYF. The CDR3 region has the DNA TGCAGTGTTGGACTAGATACGCAGTATTTT.

The V and J genes are TRBV19 and TRBJ1-2, with a possible D match to TRBD1 (6 bases). Looked up from germline, CDR1 is LNHDA and CDR2 is SQIVND (reference sequence). The CDR3 spans 14 residues. The germline V and J ends were trimmed by 3 bases and 7 bases, with 15 bases remaining between them. DNA of the CDR3: TGTGCCAGTAGTATCTCAACAGGGATGCCTGGCTACACCTTC. Protein sequence: CASSISTGMPGYTF.

The chain is built from TRBV15 and TRBJ2-1; 11 nucleotides line up with TRBD2. The CDR3 spans 15 residues. CDR1 and CDR2 from the germline V gene are LNHNV and YYDKDF (reference sequence). V trimming: 3 bases; J trimming: 7 bases; junction bases outside the gene matches: 5. This chain's CDR3 is CATSSLAGGRNEQFF. CDR3 coding DNA: TGTGCCACCAGCAGCTTAGCGGGGGGGCGGAATGAGCAGTTCTTC.

This clone came up once. The V gene is TRBV7-3, the J gene TRBJ1-1; TRBD1 aligns across 11 bases. The V and J ends lost 2 bases and 4 bases, in that order; junction bases with no gene match: 3. Germline loops: CDR1 SGHTA, CDR2 FQGTGA. The CDR3 has 15 amino acids. The CDR3 region has the DNA TGTGCCAGCAGCTTAGAGGGACAGGGGGGCACTGAAGCTTTCTTT. Its protein is CASSLEGQGGTEAFF. The full variable domain, with the rest looked up from reference TRBV7-3 and TRBJ1-1, is GAGVSQTPSNKVTEKGKYVELRCDPISGHTALYWYRQSLGQGPEFLIYFQGTGAADDSGLPNDRFFAVRPEGSVSTLKIQRTERGDSAVYLCASSLEGQGGTEAFFGQGTRLTVV.

This chain connects TRBV7-9 to TRBJ1-4; D remains unclear. V lost 0 bases and J lost 3, with 8 bases in between. Germline V CDR1 and CDR2: SEHNR, FQNEAQ (reference sequence). This CDR3 contains 15 residues. The DNA for the CDR3 is TGTGCCAGCAGCTTAGCTCAGGCCCCTAATGAAAAACTGTTTTTT. Protein: CASSLAQAPNEKLFF. Filled out from reference TRBV7-9 and TRBJ1-4, the complete variable domain reads DTGVSQNPRHKITKRGQNVTFRCDPISEHNRLYWYRQTLGQGPEFLTYFQNEAQLEKSRLLSDRFSAERPKGSFSTLEIQRTEQGDSAMYLCASSLAQAPNEKLFFGSGTQLSVL.

This chain uses TRBV15 with TRBJ1-3, with D possibly matching TRBD1 (5 bases). CDR1 and CDR2 (germline): LNHNV, YYDKDF (reference sequence). This CDR3 has 14 amino acids. V was cut by 0 bases and J by 3 bases, with 6 bases left in between. The CDR3 nucleotides are TGTGCCACCAGCAGAGACAGGGTTGGAAACACCATATATTTT. Protein sequence: CATSRDRVGNTIYF.

This rearrangement joins TRBV5-5 to TRBJ1-1; possibly TRBD1 for D (5 bases). The CDR3 totals 13 residues. Germline-derived CDR1 and CDR2 are SGHKS and YYEKEE (reference sequence). With 5 bases removed from V and 5 bases from J, the gap between germline ends came to 13 bases. The CDR3 sequence is CASSVSGRTEAFF. Written as DNA, the CDR3 is TGTGCCAGCAGTGTTTCAGGGCGGACTGAAGCTTTCTTT.

There are a few counts of this clone. This chain connects TRBV19 to TRBJ1-2; 7 bases agree with TRBD1. Germline loops: CDR1 LNHDA, CDR2 SQIVND (reference sequence). This CDR3 spans 14 amino acids. Trimming removed 7 bases from V and 2 bases from J; junction bases left unmatched: 7. The CDR3, as DNA: TGTGCCAGTACCTTGGACAGGTGGAACTATGGCTACACCTTC. As protein: CASTLDRWNYGYTF.

V usage is TRBV7-9 and J usage is TRBJ1-2; 7 positions match TRBD1. Trimming removed 10 bases from V and 1 base from J; junction bases left unmatched: 9. CDR3 length: 14 residues. Germline CDR1 and CDR2: SEHNR and FQNEAQ (reference sequence). This CDR3 reads CATPGQSYNYGYTF. Written as DNA, the CDR3 is TGTGCCACCCCGGGACAGAGTTATAACTATGGCTACACCTTC.